This TCR beta chain comes out of a study of blood T cell repertoires in COVID-19. Everyone who took part was roughly 18 to 89 years old, and they came from 24 US areas. Sequenced by immunoSEQ multiplex PCR; TCRdb stores in-frame clones only, minus some. This table has almost 500,000 clones, roughly nine tenths appearing once. The source material was PBMCs or T cells enriched from blood (not recorded which). This TCR was recovered from a woman in her sixties or seventies who had recovered from COVID-19.

The CDR3 reads CASSPRSGGYNEQFF. CDR3 DNA sequence: TGTGCCAGCAGCCCTAGGAGCGGGGGGTACAATGAGCAGTTCTTC. V gene TRBV7-8 combines with J gene TRBJ2-1; 9 bases are a match to TRBD2. Trimming took 5 bases from V and 4 from J; bases not matched to a gene: 6. Per germline, CDR1 SGHVS and CDR2 FQNEAQ. The CDR3 contains 15 residues.